Given below is one T cell receptor beta chain in context. This sample stems from a study of T cell changes during pregnancy in multiple sclerosis. TCRdb's table, derived via immunoSEQ multiplex PCR, lists solely in-frame clones and lacks some. The repertoire consists of about 35,000 clones, with more than 70% occurring once and the leading ten covering 0.6% to 0.9%. Germline CDR1 reads LGHNA; CDR2 reads YSLEER. The CDR3 runs 15 residues. V was pared by 2 bases and J by 5 bases, with 8 bases of the junction left unmatched. The sequence derives from a female donor in good health, enrolled as a control in a pregnancy study. The material was CD4+ T cells from peripheral blood mononuclear cells, obtained after pregnancy. The chain recombines TRBV4-3 with TRBJ2-5; TRBD1 matches at 7 bases. The CDR3 here is CASSQSQGVSETQYF. The CDR3 nucleotides are TGCGCCAGCAGCCAAAGTCAGGGGGTATCGGAGACCCAGTACTTC.